These 28 T cell receptor beta chains came from one sample sequenced in a study of blood T cells in healthy people across ages. Together with a sample-barcoded 5' primer, a J-beta primer mix was included in a second PCR lasting roughly 6 to 12 cycles. TCRdb independently ran MiXCR on the 5' RACE reads; one entry per CDR3 protein. The table shows about a million distinct CDR3 sequences, with 40% to 60% occurring only once. Material: blood. These receptors were taken from a man aged 25-45 years in good health.

The chain carries TRBV6-1 and TRBJ2-5; unclear D gene. This CDR3 comprises 13 residues. Germline V gene data show CDR1 as MNHNS and CDR2 as SASEGT. Trimming cost V 10 bases and J 0 bases, with 12 bases left between them. DNA for the CDR3: TGTGCCACCGCAAGGGCGGACCAAGAGACCCAGTACTTC. It codes for CATARADQETQYF.

This CDR3 is CASSLAQGAGSPLHF. The CDR3 coding sequence is TGTGCCAGCAGCTTAGCTCAGGGGGCCGGTTCACCCCTCCACTTT. The V and J genes are TRBV7-2 and TRBJ1-6; TRBD1 matches at 8 bases. With 0 bases clipped from V and 9 bases from J, the junction kept 4 bases outside the gene matches. The length of the CDR3 is 15 residues. CDR1 SGHTA and CDR2 FQGNSA come from the germline V gene.

This clonotype has only one observation. Compared with germline, one end of the junction differs, possibly owing to a read error. The CDR3 coding sequence is TGTGGGGCGGACAGAGAGATCTATGGATACACCTTC. Amino acid sequence: CGADREIYGYTF. This rearrangement joins TRBV7-9 to TRBJ1-2; possible D gene TRBD1, 6 bases. CDR1 is SEHNR and CDR2 is FQNEAQ in the germline V gene (reference sequence). CDR3 length: 12 residues.

This clonotype was picked up a small number of times. The DNA is left out, because the CDR3 cannot be placed on it with certainty; the CDR3 is given as TCRdb lists it. The J gene is TRBJ2-5, the V gene TRBV9. Germline V CDR1 and CDR2: SGDLS, YYNGEE. The CDR3 region is 15 residues in length, termini included. The CDR3 loop is CASSVGFGSGETQYF.

V gene TRBV28 combines with J gene TRBJ1-1; D uncertain. This CDR3 is 16 amino acids long. The V gene lost 3 bases and the J gene lost 0 bases, with 14 bases spanning the gap. In germline, CDR1 is MDHEN, CDR2 SYDVKM. CDR3 nucleotides: TGTGCCAGCAGTTTTAGTTTCGGCGCTATGAACACTGAAGCTTTCTTT. Amino acid sequence: CASSFSFGAMNTEAFF.

This clonotype was detected only a few times. This sequence joins TRBV27 and TRBJ2-7; 7 nucleotides match TRBD1. With V trimmed by 6 bases and J by 3 bases, 11 bases remained unmatched. Germline V lookup: CDR1 MNHEY, CDR2 SMNVEV (reference sequence). This CDR3 is 15 amino acids long. CDR3: CASSRSSTGDYEQYF. Written as DNA, the CDR3 is TGTGCCAGCAGCCGATCATCTACAGGGGACTACGAGCAGTACTTC.

This clonotype has only one observation. This chain joins TRBV6-2 or TRBV6-3 and TRBJ1-5; a weak D match, TRBD1 (6 bases). There are 14 residues in the CDR3. CDR1 MNHEY and CDR2 SVGEGT come from the germline V gene. V lost 0 bases to trimming and J lost 6 bases, with 9 bases between them. The CDR3 reads CASSYSGGAQPQHF. The CDR3 DNA reads as TGTGCCAGCAGTTACTCCGGGGGGGCTCAGCCCCAGCATTTT.

CDR3: CSARVASSTSYEQYF. CDR3 sequence (DNA): TGCAGTGCTAGAGTGGCTAGCTCGACCTCCTACGAGCAGTACTTC. The genes are TRBV20-1 and TRBJ2-4, with D maybe TRBD2 (5 bases). The DNA end lines up better with TRBJ2-7; the J call may be wrong. The CDR3 spans 15 residues. The germline V gene encodes CDR1 DFQATT and CDR2 SNEGSKA (reference sequence).

This clonotype has just a few counts. The chain couples TRBV24-1 to TRBJ2-1; D perhaps matches TRBD1 (5 bases). Looked up from germline, CDR1 is KGHDR and CDR2 is SFDVKD. The CDR3 spans 15 residues. The V end lost 7 bases, the J end lost 0 bases, and 12 bases lay between the germline ends. CDR3 amino acids: CATRPQDSSYNEQFF. The CDR3 bases are TGTGCCACCAGACCGCAAGACAGCTCCTACAATGAGCAGTTCTTC.

The chain carries TRBV20-1 and TRBJ2-7; the match to TRBD2 covers 9 bases. CDR3 length: 14 amino acids. The germline V gene has CDR1 DFQATT and CDR2 SNEGSKA (reference sequence). With V trimmed by 3 bases and J by 3 bases, 6 bases remained unmatched. Here the CDR3 reads CSASESGGFYEQYF. The DNA for the CDR3 is TGCAGTGCTAGTGAGAGCGGGGGGTTCTACGAGCAGTACTTC.

This clonotype was seen only a few times. The chain joins TRBV29-1 to TRBJ1-4, with a possible D match to TRBD1 (6 bases). Trimming pared 7 bases from V and 4 bases from J, leaving 13 bases between. Germline V gives CDR1 SQVTM, CDR2 ANQGSEA. This CDR3 has 13 residues. This CDR3 reads CSARGGLNEKLFF. DNA for the CDR3: TGCAGCGCACGTGGGGGCCTTAATGAAAAACTGTTTTTT. The full variable domain, rest sourced from reference TRBV29-1 and TRBJ1-4, is SAVISQKPSRDICQRGTSLTIQCQVDSQVTMMFWYRQQPGQSLTLIATANQGSEATYESGFVIDKFPISRPNLTFSTLTVSNMSPEDSSIYLCSARGGLNEKLFFGSGTQLSVL.

The V call is TRBV4-3, the J call TRBJ2-4; D possibly matches TRBD1 or TRBD2 (5 bases each). V lost 2 bases to trimming and J lost 6 bases, with 14 bases between them. Germline CDR1 reads LGHNA; CDR2 reads YSLEER. The CDR3 is made up of 15 amino acids. The CDR3 DNA follows: TGCGCCAGCAGCCAAATACTGGGGGAATCAAACATTCAGTACTTC. It specifies CASSQILGESNIQYF.

This chain connects TRBV6-2 or TRBV6-3 to TRBJ1-1; D unclear. The CDR3 covers 14 residues. Trimming took 2 bases from V and 1 from J, leaving 8 bases between them. Germline lookup yields CDR1 MNHEY and CDR2 SVGEGT. The CDR3 nucleotides are TGTGCCAGCAGTTACGTCCTGGAGAACACTGAAGCTTTCTTT. Its translation is CASSYVLENTEAFF.

This clonotype has more than one count but fewer than ten. Here the CDR3 reads CASSWGGSPSGAQETQYF. The CDR3 DNA is TGTGCCAGCAGTTGGGGGGGAAGCCCTAGCGGGGCTCAAGAGACCCAGTACTTC. The chain links TRBV6-5 to TRBJ2-5, with 9 bases that match TRBD2. J lost 2 bases, V lost 4 bases, and 14 bases had no gene match. The length of the CDR3 is 18 residues. Per the germline V gene, CDR1 is MNHEY and CDR2 is SVGAGI.

This clonotype was observed once. The genes are TRBV27 and TRBJ1-6; 9 nucleotides line up with TRBD1. CDR3 length: 16 amino acids. J was trimmed by 7 bases and V by 6 bases; bases with no gene match: 10. The germline V gene has CDR1 MNHEY and CDR2 SMNVEV (reference sequence). The CDR3 loop reads CASSHRQGVGNSPLHF. The CDR3 nucleotides read TGTGCCAGCAGCCACCGACAGGGGGTAGGGAATTCACCCCTCCACTTT.

A single count supports this clonotype. The V gene is TRBV4-2, the J gene TRBJ2-7; D is perhaps TRBD1 or TRBD2 (5 bases each). Trimming cost V 0 bases and J 3 bases, with 15 bases left between them. CDR1 and CDR2 from the germline V gene are LGHNA and YNFKEQ. This CDR3 has 16 residues. This CDR3 reads CASSQDRRDPYYEQYF. In DNA form, the CDR3 reads TGTGCCAGCAGCCAAGATCGTAGGGACCCCTACTACGAGCAGTACTTC.

The chain employs TRBV12-3 or TRBV12-4 and TRBJ2-5; D is perhaps TRBD1 (6 bases). Deletions cut 1 base from V and 11 bases from J, with 20 bases between. The CDR3 is 15 residues long. The CDR3 DNA reads as TGTGCCAGCAGTTTAGGGGACACATCCTACAATGAGCAGTACTTC. Its protein product is CASSLGDTSYNEQYF.

This sequence joins TRBV29-1 and TRBJ1-1; 7 bases line up with TRBD1. The CDR3 is made up of 14 amino acids. Germline-derived CDR1 and CDR2 are SQVTM and ANQGSEA. The V gene end was trimmed by 4 bases and the J gene end by 1 base; junction bases not matched to a gene: 6. The CDR3 spells CSVAAGTANTEAFF. CDR3 bases: TGCAGCGTTGCCGCCGGGACAGCGAACACTGAAGCTTTCTTT.

Remarks on this clonotype: This clone may be a read error of a much larger clone one base away. This chain uses TRBV11-1 with TRBJ2-1; TRBD1 matches 7 bases. The V segment lost 5 bases and the J segment 4 bases; nucleotides outside the gene matches: 8. This CDR3 has 15 residues. Germline loops: CDR1 SGHAT, CDR2 FQDESV (reference sequence). This CDR3 is CASSPTGKGYNEQFF. CDR3 bases: TGTGCCAGCAGCCCGACAGGGAAGGGTTACAATGAGCAGTTCTTC. Full variable domain (rest looked up from reference TRBV11-1 and TRBJ2-1): EAEVAQSPRYKITEKSQAVAFWCDPISGHATLYWYRQILGQGPELLVQFQDESVVDDSQLPKDRFSAERLKGVDSTLKIQPAELGDSAMYLCASSPTGKGYNEQFFGPGTRLTVL.

V and J are TRBV9 and TRBJ1-1; tentative D call: TRBD1 (5 bases). Germline values: CDR1 SGDLS, CDR2 YYNGEE. This CDR3 spans 12 amino acids. Trimming removed 7 bases from V and 4 bases from J, with 11 bases in between. CDR3 in amino acids: CASGEGATEAFF. The CDR3 DNA follows: TGTGCCAGCGGGGAAGGGGCCACTGAAGCTTTCTTT. Full variable domain (rest looked up from reference TRBV9 and TRBJ1-1): DSGVTQTPKHLITATGQRVTLRCSPRSGDLSVYWYQQSLDQGLQFLIQYYNGEERAKGNILERFSAQQFPDLHSELNLSSLELGDSALYFCASGEGATEAFFGQGTRLTVV.

The V and J genes are TRBV11-3 and TRBJ1-2; a weak D match, TRBD1 (5 bases). Trimming cost V 4 bases and J 6 bases, with 9 bases left between them. The CDR3 length is 12 residues. CDR1 and CDR2 from the germline V gene are SGHNT and YENEEA. The DNA for the CDR3 is TGTGCCAGCAGCTCAAGGGGAAATGGCTACACCTTC. It specifies CASSSRGNGYTF.

This clonotype was seen more than once but under ten times. The chain's CDR3 is CASGRLVEQFF. CDR3 nucleotide sequence: TGTGCCAGCGGCAGGCTTGTTGAGCAGTTCTTC. V and J are TRBV12-3 or TRBV12-4 and TRBJ2-1; D gene uncertain. The CDR3 spans 11 residues. Trimming took off 8 bases at V and 9 bases at J, with 11 bases between the two ends.

The rearrangement uses TRBV4-1 and TRBJ2-3; tentative D call: TRBD2 (5 bases). Trimming pared 0 bases from V and 4 bases from J, leaving 11 bases between. Germline-derived CDR1 and CDR2 are MGHRA and YSYEKL. The CDR3 runs to 15 residues. DNA of the CDR3: TGCGCCAGCAGCCAAGAGGGGAGACGGGCAGATACGCAGTATTTT. Translating gives CASSQEGRRADTQYF.

Details on this clonotype: One end of the junction does not line up with germline, which may come from a read error. The rearrangement joins TRBV12-3 or TRBV12-4 to TRBJ1-5, with 10 nucleotides matching TRBD1. The CDR3 is made up of 16 amino acids. The CDR3 protein is CTSTKTGGYSNQPQHF. In DNA, the CDR3 is TGTACCAGCACCAAGACAGGGGGCTATAGCAATCAGCCCCAGCATTTT.

The V call is TRBV9, the J call TRBJ2-1, with TRBD2 as a possible D gene (6 bases). The CDR3 is made up of 13 amino acids. Between the trimmed V and J ends, which lost 3 bases and 4 bases, there was a span of 8 bases. CDR1 and CDR2 from the germline V gene are SGDLS and YYNGEE. This CDR3 is CASSGTNYNEQFF. CDR3 in DNA: TGTGCCAGCAGCGGGACTAATTACAATGAGCAGTTCTTC.

In nucleotides, the CDR3 is TGCAGTGCTAAATTGGGGGTTAGCACAGATACGCAGTATTTT. Amino acid sequence: CSAKLGVSTDTQYF. V and J are TRBV20-1 and TRBJ2-3; D is perhaps TRBD1 or TRBD2 (5 bases each). The ends were cut back, 4 bases at V and 0 bases at J, with 11 bases in the middle. This CDR3 has 14 residues. Germline-derived CDR1 and CDR2 are DFQATT and SNEGSKA (reference sequence).

This clonotype has a single count. The chain joins TRBV10-3 to TRBJ1-1; tentative D call: TRBD1 (5 bases). The V gene's germline CDR1 is ENHRY and CDR2 SYGVKD. The CDR3 extends over 11 amino acids. V lost 6 bases and J lost 5, with 7 bases in between. The CDR3 DNA reads as TGTGCCATCAGCGCAGGGACTGAAGCTTTCTTT. Amino acid sequence: CAISAGTEAFF.

This clonotype was observed a handful of times. The V and J genes are TRBV4-1 and TRBJ2-3, with no clear D. Trimming left V 5 bases short and J 0 bases short, with 9 bases between. CDR1 MGHRA and CDR2 YSYEKL come from the germline V gene. The CDR3 is made up of 14 amino acids. The CDR3 DNA is TGCGCCAGCAGCGACCGACATAGCACAGATACGCAGTATTTT. Translation: CASSDRHSTDTQYF.